Ten or more counts support the clone carrying this T cell receptor (beta chain). With 8 bases removed from V and 5 bases from J, the gap between germline ends came to 18 bases. CDR1 and CDR2 (germline): SNHLY, FYNNEI. CDR3 size: 14 residues. This entry belongs to a study of Graves' ophthalmopathy and Graves' hyperthyroidism. About the research overall: Peripheral blood (taken before any treatment) was collected at initial diagnosis.

Certain patients were not enrolled. These were patients with other autoimmune diseases, uncontrolled infections, pregnancy or lactation. Amplification targeted the TCR beta CDR3 regions, with RNA transcripts as the source material. An initial RT-PCR round employing HTBI primers preceded a second-round multiplex PCR. TCRdb independently ran MiXCR on the multiplex PCR reads; one entry per CDR3 protein. The table shows 300,000 to 400,000 distinct CDR3 sequences, with under 20% occurring only once. The rearrangement links TRBV2 to TRBJ1-1; maybe TRBD1 (6 bases). The sequenced sample consisted of peripheral blood. This receptor was taken from an adult man with Graves' ophthalmopathy. CDR3 DNA: TGTGCCAGCGGAATCGAGGGGGAGGCGACTGAAGCTTTCTTT. Encoded protein: CASGIEGEATEAFF.